What follows describes a single TCR beta chain. Its binding antigen is unknown. Base qualities were left out, and no much larger clone turns up one base away. Library prep was done by the immunoSEQ multiplex PCR assay. For the multiplex PCR, a mixture combining 60 forward primers for TCR Vbeta segments and 13 reverse primers for TCR Jbeta segments was used. Amplification of the CDR3 region of rearranged TCR beta genes was performed with a multiplex PCR assay on genomic DNA. The amplified TCR beta libraries were sequenced on the Illumina HiSeq System as 87-base-pair reads. The authors processed their data as follows. Across the 670 or so repertoires, a later analysis counted 75 million to 90 million unique TCR beta chains, about 10 million of which were shared by at least two donors. To remove PCR and sequencing errors, raw reads were error-corrected and collapsed into unique sequences using a nearest-neighbor algorithm that merged closely related sequences. CDR3 sequences were aligned to IMGT reference sequences to assign V, D and J gene segments. For a sequence to be retained, at least a six-nucleotide match to both a V gene segment and a J gene segment was required. A rearrangement counted as productive if the CDR3 had no stop codons and remained in frame with V and J, and every other rearrangement counted as non-productive. CDR3 was defined by IMGT convention, running from the second conserved V-encoded cysteine to the conserved J-encoded phenylalanine. In an earlier analysis of just under 600 of the donors, sequences lacking an unambiguous match to a single V gene segment were excluded. An earlier analysis of over 450 of the donors classified V segments as functional when productive rearrangements were above 56.7% and as segregating when the standard deviation between donors was above 5%. To diagnose cytomegalovirus status from the catalog of TCR beta chain sequences, a statistical classification framework was built. In a later analysis, TCR nucleotide sequences were compared against IMGT/GENE-DB human TR gene sequences so that V and J genes could be assigned. In a later analysis, CDR3 sequences and most-parsimonious VDJ recombination scenarios were assigned using the TCRdist pipeline. In a later analysis, each TCR beta chain was defined by its CDR3 amino acid sequence together with its V-gene family, and reads without a unique V-gene family were excluded. In a later analysis, 450 to 600 highly shared, low-generation-probability nucleotide sequences were removed to address suspected cross-contamination and a sequencing artifact. A later analysis calculated a clonal expansion index for each public chain from normalized within-repertoire ranks of inferred template counts. Generation probabilities in a later analysis came from a VDJ recombination model fitted to out-of-frame rearrangements, and those results were checked against IGoR. A later analysis scored TCR-TCR, TCR-HLA and TCR-CMV co-occurrence with hypergeometric tests, applying a repertoire-size bias correction to TCR pairs. False discovery rates were estimated in a later analysis by permuting HLA or CMV assignments 20 times. A later analysis grouped co-occurring TCRs with DBSCAN, adding TCRdist sequence similarity when clustering within HLA-allele-positive subsets. Repertoires with fewer than 30,000 or more than 120,000 public chains, plus five repertoires with anomalous nucleotide sharing, were excluded from co-occurrence clustering. TCRdb's version of the immuneACCESS table is confined to in-frame rearrangements and falls short of the full clone set. An unresolved V gene accounts for under half of the shortfall where checked; the remainder is of unknown origin. V and J calls and clone size follow that table, whereas D and trimming were derived from the DNA. The sample has 25,000 to 30,000 clones on record, 62% of them singletons. Around 40% of the sample comes from the top ten.

The germline V gene (reference sequence) specifies LNHDA as CDR1 and SQIVND as CDR2. The CDR3 measures 12 amino acids from cysteine to phenylalanine. The read is trimmed to its CDR3 DNA, 36 bases read in frame from base 1. V drops 4 bases and J drops 3 bases, leaving 7 bases in between. The cohort comprised more than 550 healthy bone marrow donors. At the time of sampling, all cohort members were nominally healthy, though unrecorded immune exposures were likely present. The donor was CMV seropositive and belonged to the group of more than 250 seropositive cohort members. A peripheral blood sample was collected from each donor, and TCR beta sequencing was performed on peripheral blood mononuclear cells. Genomic DNA was extracted from the blood cell samples with the Qiagen DNeasy Blood Extraction Kit. The sample is drawn from a study of cytomegalovirus exposure and HLA in healthy donors (dated by TCRdb to the late 2010s). For context, the study as a whole: In an earlier analysis of 550 to 750 of the donors, approximately 300 Gb of sequence data and just under 120 million unique TCR beta sequences from about 179 million T cells were reported. The study aimed to test whether cataloging public T cell receptors could reveal signatures of past pathogen exposure. To predict cytomegalovirus infection status, the study brought together high-throughput TCR immunosequencing, statistical association of individual TCRs with disease status, and machine learning. Rather than drawing on any new phenotypic data, the later analysis identified candidate immune exposures from TCR beta sequences and the way those sequences occurred across donors. Using immunosequencing, the study profiled T cell repertoires from approximately 700 subjects and related those repertoires to cytomegalovirus serostatus. Of the approximately 400 genotyped donors, about 80% fell in the genetic ancestry cluster associated with self-reported Caucasian donors. The number of donors typed differed by locus, with 629-630 for A, B, C, DRB1 and DQB1, roughly 550 for DQA1, about 610 for DPA1, and some 440 for DPB1. All discovery cohort repertoires had been generated using a single sequencing platform. Along with the roughly 710-subject first cohort, a separate validation cohort of roughly 110 different subjects was used. A later genetic analysis took genome-wide SNP genotypes for about three fifths of the 666 donors and used that subset as a discovery cohort. Across some 400 genotyped donors of the cohort, an average of 235,054 unique TCR beta nucleotide sequences per donor were sequenced, and approximately 19% of those sequences were non-productive. Four to six DR-DQ haplotypes were handled as single units for association and clustering, since linkage in the cohort was strong. Donor age, sex, ethnicity and CMV serostatus were collected together with the repertoire data. HLA typing included class I and class II loci at four-digit resolution. To study patterns of TCR occurrence, a later analysis re-analyzed previously published TCR beta repertoires from several hundred donors and added high-resolution HLA genotyping. An early release that covered about 600 HLA-typed donors contained around 300 gigabases of sequencing data and tens of millions of unique TCR sequences. In an earlier analysis of 550 to 700 of the donors, high-throughput TCR beta sequencing was used to judge whether each TCR beta V gene segment behaved as functional or pseudogenic.

Broader findings and caveats from the paper: In a later genetic analysis, a missense DCLRE1C variant was associated with V-gene and J-gene trimming of TCR beta chains, and the association was replicated in an independent cohort. The authors suggested that the approach could potentially be generalized to other disease states and immunological phenotypes. HLA typing was unavailable for some donors at each locus, so association tests used only the typed subset. A total of fewer than 200 TCR beta chains were listed by the study as associated with cytomegalovirus. Presence/absence analyses assumed roughly uniform sequencing depth across donors, an assumption that may not hold. In both the original and validation cohorts, the classifier was reported to diagnose cytomegalovirus status with high specificity and sensitivity. Because counts were too low, 15 to 20 rarely observed V segments, including chromosome 9 orphons, were excluded from the earlier analysis of around 590 of the donors. According to a later analysis, TCR association rates differed among HLA loci, with DRB1 alleles showing the most associated TCRs and HLA-C alleles showing the fewest. A few of the identified cytomegalovirus-associated TCR beta chains were confirmed in vitro to be specific for cytomegalovirus antigens. In a later analysis, several top co-occurrence clusters were reported to appear linked to parvovirus B19, influenza, CMV and Epstein-Barr virus. A later analysis found that HLA-associated TCR beta chains were more clonally expanded and had lower generation probabilities than equally common non-associated chains. An earlier analysis of 587 of the donors showed that most TCR beta V segments appeared in productive rearrangements either about 87% or about 30% of the time, which broadly matched IMGT annotations. Linkage disequilibrium might explain the correlated functional status among segregating V segments, but an unknown experimental factor could not be excluded. While some public TCRs were present in many individuals, most TCR sequences turned up only very rarely across donors. In this cohort, only TCR beta chains were sequenced, and detectable features were limited by the absence of alpha or paired-chain data. CMV serostatus was the only immune exposure information available for the cohort. A later analysis found that most CMV-associated TCR beta chains appeared HLA-restricted, with HLA associations seemingly driven largely by CMV exposure. Because the 87-base-pair reads could not distinguish some IMGT-functional V segments, including TRBV6-2 and TRBV6-3, those segments were excluded. The sequencing pipeline was judged likely to have produced a cluster of highly shared sequence variants as a technical artifact. Assigning TCR associations to individual alleles was difficult when HLA alleles, especially DR and DQ, strongly co-occurred. A further reported finding was that TCR beta sequences accurately predicted the HLA-A and HLA-B alleles for most subjects in the first cohort. Compared with the 666-donor mean, donors in an Asian-associated ancestry cluster had fewer N-insertions in productive TCRs, according to a later genetic analysis. In a later analysis, 15,000 to 20,000 TCR beta sequences were associated with specific HLA alleles at a false discovery rate of 0.05.

Recombination connected TRBV19 to TRBJ2-7; possibly the D gene is TRBD2, per 6 matching bases. This sequence was found in a male donor in good health and CMV-seropositive. The sequenced sample was PBMCs. Here the CDR3 is given as CASSTGSYEQYF. The DNA reads TGTGCCAGTAGTACCGGGAGCTACGAGCAGTACTTC.